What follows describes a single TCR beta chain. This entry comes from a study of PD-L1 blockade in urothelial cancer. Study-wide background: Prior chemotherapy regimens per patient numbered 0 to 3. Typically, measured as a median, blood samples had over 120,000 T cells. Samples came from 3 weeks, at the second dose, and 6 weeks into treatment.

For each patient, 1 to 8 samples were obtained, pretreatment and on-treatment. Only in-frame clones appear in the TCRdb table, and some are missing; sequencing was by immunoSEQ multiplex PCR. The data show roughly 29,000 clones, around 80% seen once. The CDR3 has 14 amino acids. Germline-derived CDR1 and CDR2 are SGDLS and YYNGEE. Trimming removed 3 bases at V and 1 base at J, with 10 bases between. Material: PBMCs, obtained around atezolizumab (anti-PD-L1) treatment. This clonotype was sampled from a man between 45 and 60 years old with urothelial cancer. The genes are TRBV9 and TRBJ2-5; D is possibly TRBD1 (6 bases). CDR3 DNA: TGTGCCAGCAGCGGACAGGTGCGCCAAGAGACCCAGTACTTC. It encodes CASSGQVRQETQYF.